This T cell receptor (beta chain) was recovered during a study of shared clonotypes between healthy human individuals. Sequencing was performed with immunoSEQ multiplex PCR; in TCRdb, only in-frame clones are kept and a portion is missing. The sample shows over a million clones, around 78% of them seen only once. The CDR3 spans 14 residues. The V gene end was trimmed by 4 bases and the J gene end by 4 bases; junction bases not matched to a gene: 5. Per germline, CDR1 LGHNA and CDR2 YNFKEQ. This clonotype was sampled from a man aged 18 to 35 in good health. Some clones in this sample may be carry-over from other donors' samples. The chain couples TRBV4-2 to TRBJ2-3; 7 positions agree with TRBD2. The sequencing sample was made of memory CD4+ T cells from PBMCs. Subset meaning: CD45RA-negative fraction. For the CDR3, the DNA is TGTGCCAGCAGCCCCAAGGGAGGGTCAGATACGCAGTATTTT. This gives the protein CASSPKGGSDTQYF.